The following is a T cell receptor beta chain sequence with its context. The antigen is not known. This record belongs to a study of pediatric ulcerative colitis. Study-wide results and caveats: No controls had the two rectal clonotypes shared by ulcerative colitis patients.

The rectum was sampled with one to two pinch biopsies at colonoscopy. Method: immunoSEQ multiplex PCR; TCRdb's copy keeps in-frame clones and lacks some. The profile covers tens of thousands of clones, with roughly 79% appearing a single time and 3% to 4.5% taken by the ten largest. This clonotype was obtained from a girl aged 5 to 17 with moderate ulcerative colitis. Sequenced: gut tissue.

The CDR3 DNA follows: TGTGCCTGGAGTGTACACCGTGAGCAGTTCTTC. Protein: CAWSVHREQFF. This sequence joins TRBV30 and TRBJ2-1; D is ambiguous. Looked up from germline, CDR1 is GTSNPN and CDR2 is SVGIG (reference sequence). The CDR3 is 11 residues long. Trimming left V 0 bases short and J 9 bases short, with 6 bases between.